The clone carrying this TCR beta chain occurred once. Germline lookup yields CDR1 SGHTA and CDR2 FQGNSA. The CDR3 runs 11 residues. V lost 6 bases to trimming and J lost 10 bases, with 9 bases between them. Profiling relied on immunoSEQ multiplex PCR, and the TCRdb table lists in-frame clones only, not all of them. The data contain around 200,000 clones, about 85% of them seen just once; the ten biggest clones take up approximately 1.1%. This entry comes from a study of blood T cell repertoires in COVID-19. About the study: From T cells, B-cell-depleted T cells, or PBMCs came the material, which was cDNA or gDNA.

The TCR was taken from a man aged 25 to 40 with acute or convalescent COVID-19. Sequencing was done on a sample of peripheral blood. The genes are TRBV7-2 and TRBJ2-2; D is unclear. CDR3 protein: CASRSYVELFF. DNA of the CDR3: TGTGCCAGCAGGAGCTATGTGGAGCTGTTTTTT. The full variable domain, in which reference TRBV7-2 and TRBJ2-2 provide the parts outside the CDR3, is GAGVSQSPSNKVTEKGKDVELRCDPISGHTALYWYRQSLGQGLEFLIYFQGNSAPDKSGLPSDRFSAERTGGSVSTLTIQRTQQEDSAVYLCASRSYVELFFGEGSRLTVL.